This T cell receptor (beta chain) emerged from a study of monozygotic twins with cystic fibrosis (dated by TCRdb to 2020 to 2023). Broadly, across the study: Barcoded libraries were prepared with roughly 14 PCR cycles from about 3 micrograms of fragmented DNA. Data for three of the twin pairs had previously been reported in another context. The cohort included ten female and six male twin pairs, mostly children and adolescents, aged roughly 2.0 to 36.4 years with a median of about 9 years. TCR beta repertoires were compared within and between 16 monozygotic twin pairs with cystic fibrosis so that genetic influence on V and J gene usage could be assessed. On the day of blood sampling, twins were ranked among about 1,100 cohort participants for weight-for-height and for FEVPerc (FEV1 disease centile).

What the work shows at the level of the full study, not this receptor alone: V gene usage was most similar to the co-twin in 13 of 16 pairs, and J usage was most similar to the co-twin in 8 of 16 pairs, which suggests genetic constraints. Sharing of nucleotide-identical clonotypes was significantly greater within monozygotic CF twin pairs than between unrelated CF individuals (P = 0.000026, Mann-Whitney). No association turned up between shared CDR3 numbers and age, concordance or disease severity, and the cohort was small. Simpson clonality was generally low (median around 0.01), suggesting a naive-dominated repertoire, with higher clonality in the most severely affected patients.

The twin pairs came from the European Cystic Fibrosis Twin and Sibling Study Cohort, which recruited patients from more than 150 CF clinics across 14 European countries. Both zygosity and CFTR genotype were checked in-house, and zygosity was tested with multiplex PCR across nine short tandem repeat loci. Peripheral blood was sampled from each twin, and clinical parameters were recorded on the day of blood sampling. Genomic DNA was isolated from peripheral blood cells with phenol/chloroform and kept in TE buffer at 4 degrees C. As regards this clone: The antigen it recognizes is unknown. No base quality values were provided; no much bigger clone lies one nucleotide off.

V loses 11 bases, J loses 0 bases, and the germline ends lie 8 bases apart. Counted from cysteine to phenylalanine, this CDR3 has 11 amino acids. Just the 33-base CDR3 DNA is kept, in frame starting at base 1. CDR1 and CDR2, per the germline V gene (reference sequence), are SEHNR and FQNEAQ. TCR beta CDR3 regions were amplified by multiplex PCR with the immunoSEQ immune profiling system according to the manufacturer's instructions. An Illumina NextSeq system was used to carry out the sequencing. Per the source publication's procedure: The immunoSEQ Analyzer platform handled processing of the sequence data, and clonality was calculated by taking the square root of Simpson's index of productive rearrangements. V and J usage similarity was measured by Jensen-Shannon distance, and CDR3 generation probabilities were computed with OLGA. Shared CDR3 sequences were searched in the immuneACCESS database (August 2020) and in VDJdb (December 2020). TCRdb provides this immuneACCESS table in a form limited to in-frame rearrangements. Some clones are lacking; in checked studies, under half of them reflect an unresolved V gene, and why the rest are absent is not known. V, J and clone size were drawn from that table, and D and trimming were deduced from the DNA. For this sample the table gives 8,500 to 14,000 clones, of which about 96% were detected only once. In total, the top ten clones hold around 0.9% of the sample.

The chain couples TRBV7-9 to TRBJ2-7; the D gene remains uncertain. The sample comprised blood. This receptor was obtained from a boy between 10 and 17 years old with cystic fibrosis. Here is the DNA: TGTGCCTATGAGAGCTCCTACGAGCAGTACTTC. Protein translation: CAYESSYEQYF.